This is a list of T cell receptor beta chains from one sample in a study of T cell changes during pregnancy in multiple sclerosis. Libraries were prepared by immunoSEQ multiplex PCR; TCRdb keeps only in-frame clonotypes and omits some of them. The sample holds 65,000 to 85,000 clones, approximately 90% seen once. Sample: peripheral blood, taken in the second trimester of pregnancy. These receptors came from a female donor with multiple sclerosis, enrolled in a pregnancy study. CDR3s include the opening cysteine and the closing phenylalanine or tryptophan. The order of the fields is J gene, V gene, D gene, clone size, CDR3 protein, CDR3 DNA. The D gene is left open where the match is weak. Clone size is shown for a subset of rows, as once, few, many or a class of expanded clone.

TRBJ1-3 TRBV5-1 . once CASSLAGMGNTIYF TGCGCCAGCAGCTTGGCAGGGATGGGAAACACCATATATTTT
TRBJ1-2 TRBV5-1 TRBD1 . CASSLAMNQDRGVNYGYTF TGCGCCAGCAGCTTGGCTATGAATCAGGACAGGGGGGTTAACTATGGCTACACCTTC
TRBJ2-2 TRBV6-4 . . CASSETENTGELFF TGTGCCAGCAGCGAGACAGAGAACACCGGGGAGCTGTTTTTT
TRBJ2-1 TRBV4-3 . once CASSQDVNYQLEQFF TGCGCCAGCAGCCAAGATGTGAACTACCAACTTGAGCAGTTCTTC
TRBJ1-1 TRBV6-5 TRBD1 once CASYTSRGTEAFF TGTGCCAGCTATACTTCCAGGGGGACTGAAGCTTTCTTT
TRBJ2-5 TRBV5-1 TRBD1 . CASSMGQGQETQYF TGCGCCAGCAGCATGGGACAGGGGCAAGAGACCCAGTACTTC
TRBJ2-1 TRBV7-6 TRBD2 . CASSATSGRNEQFF TGTGCCAGCAGCGCTACTAGCGGGAGAAATGAGCAGTTCTTC
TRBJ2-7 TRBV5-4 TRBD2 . CASSLALAGDLYEQYF TGTGCCAGCAGCTTGGCTCTAGCGGGTGATCTCTACGAGCAGTACTTC
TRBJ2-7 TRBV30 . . CAWSAQAEQYF TGTGCCTGGAGTGCACAGGCGGAGCAGTACTTC
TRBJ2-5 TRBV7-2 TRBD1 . CASSLGEGAIKETQYF TGTGCCAGCAGCTTAGGAGAGGGGGCAATAAAAGAGACCCAGTACTTC
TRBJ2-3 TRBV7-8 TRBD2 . CASSLGTSVGTDTQYF TGTGCCAGCAGCTTAGGGACTAGCGTCGGCACAGATACGCAGTATTTT
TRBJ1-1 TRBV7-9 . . CASSFRGEAFF TGTGCCAGCAGCTTTCGGGGAGAAGCTTTCTTT
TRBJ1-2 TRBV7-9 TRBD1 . CASIRTTGDGYTF TGTGCCAGCATCCGAACCACAGGGGATGGCTACACCTTC
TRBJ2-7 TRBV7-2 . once CASSPRVGEQYF TGTGCCAGCAGCCCCAGGGTTGGGGAGCAGTACTTC
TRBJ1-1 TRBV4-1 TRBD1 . CASSQGADREETEAFF TGCGCCAGCAGCCAAGGAGCCGACAGGGAAGAAACTGAAGCTTTCTTT
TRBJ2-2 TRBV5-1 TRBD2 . CASSSGGLAGGRTGELFF TGCGCCAGCAGCTCTGGAGGCCTAGCGGGAGGACGGACCGGGGAGCTGTTTTTT
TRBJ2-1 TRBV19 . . CASSIDRREQFF TGTGCCAGTAGTATAGATCGCAGGGAGCAGTTCTTC